This T cell receptor beta chain was observed in a study of T-cell reconstitution after alpha-beta-depleted transplantation in children. The authors prepared the TCRbeta library with unique molecular identifiers. TCRdb redid the calling of the PCR reads with MiXCR, one entry per CDR3 protein. Of 250,000 to 350,000 distinct CDR3 sequences in the sample, 9.9% were seen once. CDR1 and CDR2 from the germline V gene are LGHDT and YNNKEL (reference sequence). This CDR3 comprises 16 residues. The V end lost 6 bases, the J end lost 7 bases, and 24 bases lay between the germline ends. A few counts support this clonotype.

Sequencing used PBMCs from the stem cell graft donor, obtained from the stem cell graft. The chain recombines TRBV3-1 with TRBJ1-2, with D perhaps TRBD1 (5 bases). The sequence derives from a human donor who donated a stem cell graft to a child with SCID. CDR3 sequence (DNA): TGTGCCAGCAGTCCCCGGGCAGGGACGGCATCGAGTGGCTACACCTTC. Its protein is CASSPRAGTASSGYTF.